This T cell receptor beta chain was sequenced for a study of T cells in Graves' hyperthyroidism and ophthalmopathy. Diagnosis rested on symptoms, serum thyroxine and TRAb, thyroid ultrasound, and orbital computed tomography. This blood was taken when hyperthyroidism was first diagnosed, before any ophthalmopathy symptoms existed. This clonotype was picked up a small number of times. The CDR3 extends over 15 amino acids. Per the germline V gene, CDR1 is MGHRA and CDR2 is YSYEKL. V lost 1 base, J lost 4 bases, and 13 bases lay in between. Amplification of TCR beta CDR3 regions was performed using RNA transcripts as template. RT-PCR in the first round (using the HTBI primer set) targeted the TCR CDR3. MiXCR was run by TCRdb on the multiplex PCR reads, yielding one entry per CDR3 protein. The sample holds nearly 600,000 distinct CDR3 sequences, more than 11% seen once.

The sequence derives from a young woman with Graves' hyperthyroidism that later progressed to Graves' ophthalmopathy. Material for sequencing was blood. The rearrangement joins TRBV4-1 to TRBJ1-1; possible D gene TRBD1, 5 bases. The CDR3, as DNA: TGCGCCAGCAGCCAAGGCGAACAGGTAGGCACTGAAGCTTTCTTT. Protein: CASSQGEQVGTEAFF.